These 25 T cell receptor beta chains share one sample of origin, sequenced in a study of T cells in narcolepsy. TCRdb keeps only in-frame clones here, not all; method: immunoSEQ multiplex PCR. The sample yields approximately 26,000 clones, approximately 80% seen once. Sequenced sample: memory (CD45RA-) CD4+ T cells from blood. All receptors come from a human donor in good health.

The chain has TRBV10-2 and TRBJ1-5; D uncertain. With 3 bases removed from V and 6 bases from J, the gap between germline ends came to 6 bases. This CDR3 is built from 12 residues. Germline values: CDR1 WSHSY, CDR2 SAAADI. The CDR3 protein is CASSDEGQPQHF. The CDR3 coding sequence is TGCGCCAGCAGTGATGAAGGTCAGCCCCAGCATTTT.

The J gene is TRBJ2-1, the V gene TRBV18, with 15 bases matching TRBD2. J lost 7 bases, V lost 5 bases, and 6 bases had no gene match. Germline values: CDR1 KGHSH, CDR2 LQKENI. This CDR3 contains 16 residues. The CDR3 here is CASSSPGLAGGNEQFF. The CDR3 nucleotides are TGTGCCAGCTCATCTCCGGGACTAGCGGGGGGAAATGAGCAGTTCTTC. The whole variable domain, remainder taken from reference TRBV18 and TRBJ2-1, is NAGVMQNPRHLVRRRGQEARLRCSPMKGHSHVYWYRQLPEEGLKFMVYLQKENIIDESGMPKERFSAEFPKEGPSILRIQQVVRGDSAAYFCASSSPGLAGGNEQFFGPGTRLTVL.

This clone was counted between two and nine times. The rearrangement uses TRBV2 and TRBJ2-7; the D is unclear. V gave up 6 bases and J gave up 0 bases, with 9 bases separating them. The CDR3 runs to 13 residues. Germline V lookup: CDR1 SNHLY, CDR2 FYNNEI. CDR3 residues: CASRKGNSYEQYF. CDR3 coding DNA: TGTGCCAGCAGAAAGGGCAACTCCTACGAGCAGTACTTC. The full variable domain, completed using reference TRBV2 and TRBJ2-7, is EPEVTQTPSHQVTQMGQEVILRCVPISNHLYFYWYRQILGQKVEFLVSFYNNEISEKSEIFDDQFSVERPDGSNFTLKIRSTKLEDSAMYFCASRKGNSYEQYFGPGTRLTVT.

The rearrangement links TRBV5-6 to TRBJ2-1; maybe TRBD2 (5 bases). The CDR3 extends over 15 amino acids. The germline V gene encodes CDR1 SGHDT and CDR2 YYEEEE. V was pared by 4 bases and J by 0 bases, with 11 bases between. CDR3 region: CASSGTSGSYNEQFF. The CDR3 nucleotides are TGTGCCAGCAGCGGAACGAGCGGCTCCTACAATGAGCAGTTCTTC.

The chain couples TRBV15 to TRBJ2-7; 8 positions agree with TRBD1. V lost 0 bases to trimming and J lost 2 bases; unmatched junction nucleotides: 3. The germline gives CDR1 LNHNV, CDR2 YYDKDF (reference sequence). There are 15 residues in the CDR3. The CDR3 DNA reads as TGTGCCACCAGCAGAGAAGGCAGGGGGCCCTACGAGCAGTACTTC. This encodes CATSREGRGPYEQYF. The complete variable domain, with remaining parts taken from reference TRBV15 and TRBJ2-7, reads DAMVIQNPRYQVTQFGKPVTLSCSQTLNHNVMYWYQQKSSQAPKLLFHYYDKDFNNEADTPDNFQSRRPNTSFCFLDIRSPGLGDTAMYLCATSREGRGPYEQYFGPGTRLTVT.

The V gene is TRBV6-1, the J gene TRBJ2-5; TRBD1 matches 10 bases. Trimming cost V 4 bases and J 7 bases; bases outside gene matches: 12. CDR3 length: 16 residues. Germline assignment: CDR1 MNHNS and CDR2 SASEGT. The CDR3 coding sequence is TGTGCCAGCAGTGCCGGACAGGGGGGCAACAGTGGGACCCAGTACTTC. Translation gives CASSAGQGGNSGTQYF.

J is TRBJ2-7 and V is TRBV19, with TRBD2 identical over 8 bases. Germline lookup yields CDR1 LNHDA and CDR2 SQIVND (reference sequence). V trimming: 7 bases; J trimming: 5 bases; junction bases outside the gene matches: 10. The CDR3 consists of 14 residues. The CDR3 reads CASNQPGLVHEQYF. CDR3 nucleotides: TGTGCCAGTAACCAACCGGGACTAGTCCACGAGCAGTACTTC.

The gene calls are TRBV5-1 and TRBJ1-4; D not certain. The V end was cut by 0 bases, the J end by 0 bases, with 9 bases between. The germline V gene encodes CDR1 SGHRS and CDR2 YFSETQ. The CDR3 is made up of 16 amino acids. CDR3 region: CASSLAGDATNEKLFF. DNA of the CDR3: TGCGCCAGCAGCTTGGCCGGGGATGCAACTAATGAAAAACTGTTTTTT.

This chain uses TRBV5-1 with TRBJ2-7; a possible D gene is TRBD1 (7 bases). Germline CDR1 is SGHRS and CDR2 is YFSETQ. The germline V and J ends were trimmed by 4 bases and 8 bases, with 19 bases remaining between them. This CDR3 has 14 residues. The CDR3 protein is CASSNAGGSIQQYF. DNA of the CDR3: TGCGCCAGCAGCAACGCAGGGGGGTCCATCCAGCAGTACTTC.

The chain's CDR3 is CASSPASGLNNEQFF. The DNA of the CDR3 is TGTGCCAGTAGTCCGGCTAGCGGACTTAACAATGAGCAGTTCTTC. The genes are TRBV19 and TRBJ2-1; 7 bases fit TRBD2. CDR1 is LNHDA and CDR2 is SQIVND in the germline V gene (reference sequence). The CDR3 is 15 amino acids. Trimming removed 5 bases from V and 5 bases from J; junction bases left unmatched: 9.

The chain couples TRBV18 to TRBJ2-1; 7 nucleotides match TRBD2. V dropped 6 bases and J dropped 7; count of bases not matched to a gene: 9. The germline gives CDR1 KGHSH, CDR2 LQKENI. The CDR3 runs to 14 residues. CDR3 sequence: CASSLSGNRNEQFF. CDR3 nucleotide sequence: TGTGCCAGCTCGCTAAGCGGGAATAGGAATGAGCAGTTCTTC.

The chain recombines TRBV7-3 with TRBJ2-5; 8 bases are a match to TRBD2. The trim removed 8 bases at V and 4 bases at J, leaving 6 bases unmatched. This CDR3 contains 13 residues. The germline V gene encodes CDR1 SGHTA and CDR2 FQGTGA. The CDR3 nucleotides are TGTGCCAGCGGGCGCCGGGAGGGAGAGACCCAGTACTTC. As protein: CASGRREGETQYF.

The DNA for the CDR3 is TGTGCCAGCAGCCAACTGGATAGCTCCTACGAGCAGTACTTC. This sequence encodes CASSQLDSSYEQYF. This chain links TRBV14 with TRBJ2-7; D call uncertain. The germline gives CDR1 SGHDN, CDR2 FVKESK. This CDR3 is 14 amino acids long. V gave up 2 bases and J gave up 0 bases, with 8 bases separating them. Full variable domain (outside the CDR3, taken from reference TRBV14 and TRBJ2-7): EAGVTQFPSHSVIEKGQTVTLRCDPISGHDNLYWYRRVMGKEIKFLLHFVKESKQDESGMPNNRFLAERTGGTYSTLKVQPAELEDSGVYFCASSQLDSSYEQYFGPGTRLTVT.

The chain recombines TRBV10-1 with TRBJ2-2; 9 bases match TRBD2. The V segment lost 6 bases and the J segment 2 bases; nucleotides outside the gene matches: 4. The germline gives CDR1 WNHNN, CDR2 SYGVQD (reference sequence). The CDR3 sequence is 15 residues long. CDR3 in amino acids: CASSSGRINTGELFF. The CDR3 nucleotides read TGCGCCAGCAGCAGCGGGAGGATAAACACCGGGGAGCTGTTTTTT.

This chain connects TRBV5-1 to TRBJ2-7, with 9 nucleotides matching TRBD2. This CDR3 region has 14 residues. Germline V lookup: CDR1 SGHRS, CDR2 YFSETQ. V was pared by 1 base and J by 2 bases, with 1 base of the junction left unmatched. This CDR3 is CASSLTSGPYEQYF. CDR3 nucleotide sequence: TGCGCCAGCAGCTTGACTAGCGGGCCCTACGAGCAGTACTTC.

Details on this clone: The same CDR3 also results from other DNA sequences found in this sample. The CDR3 reads CASSLQGGRGETQYF. As DNA, the CDR3 is TGCGCCAGCAGCTTGCAGGGAGGAAGAGGGGAGACCCAGTACTTC. The gene calls are TRBV5-1 and TRBJ2-5, with D possibly being TRBD2 (6 bases). CDR3 size: 15 residues. CDR1 and CDR2 (germline): SGHRS, YFSETQ. V was shortened by 1 base and J by 5 bases, with 15 bases between the two germline ends.

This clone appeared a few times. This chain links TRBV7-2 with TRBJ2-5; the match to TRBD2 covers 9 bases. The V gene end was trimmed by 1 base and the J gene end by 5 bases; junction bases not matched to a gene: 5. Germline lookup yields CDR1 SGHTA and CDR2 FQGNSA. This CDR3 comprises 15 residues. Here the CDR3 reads CASSLVSRGGETQYF. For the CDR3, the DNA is TGTGCCAGCAGCTTAGTATCGCGGGGGGGCGAGACCCAGTACTTC. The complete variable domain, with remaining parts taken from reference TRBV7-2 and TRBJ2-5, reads GAGVSQSPSNKVTEKGKDVELRCDPISGHTALYWYRQSLGQGLEFLIYFQGNSAPDKSGLPSDRFSAERTGGSVSTLTIQRTQQEDSAVYLCASSLVSRGGETQYFGPGTRLLVL.

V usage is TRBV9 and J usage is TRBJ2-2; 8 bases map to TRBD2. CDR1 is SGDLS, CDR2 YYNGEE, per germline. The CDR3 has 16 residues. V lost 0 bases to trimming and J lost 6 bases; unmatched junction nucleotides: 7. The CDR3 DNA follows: TGTGCCAGCAGCGTAGCTCGGGCGGGGGGAGCCGGGGAGCTGTTTTTT. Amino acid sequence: CASSVARAGGAGELFF.

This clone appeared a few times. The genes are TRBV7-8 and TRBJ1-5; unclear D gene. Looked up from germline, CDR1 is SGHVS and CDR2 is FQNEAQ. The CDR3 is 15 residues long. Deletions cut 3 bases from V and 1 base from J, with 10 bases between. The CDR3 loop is CASSLAGRSNQPQHF. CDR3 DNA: TGTGCCAGCAGCTTGGCCGGTCGGAGCAATCAGCCCCAGCATTTT.

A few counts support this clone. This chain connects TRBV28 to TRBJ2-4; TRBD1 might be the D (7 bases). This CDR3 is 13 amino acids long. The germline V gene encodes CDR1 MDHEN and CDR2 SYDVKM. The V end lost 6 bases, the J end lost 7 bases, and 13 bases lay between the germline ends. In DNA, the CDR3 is TGTGCCAGCAGCCAGGGGGGATCGAACATTCAGTACTTC. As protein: CASSQGGSNIQYF. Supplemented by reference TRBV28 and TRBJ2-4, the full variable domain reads DVKVTQSSRYLVKRTGEKVFLECVQDMDHENMFWYRQDPGLGLRLIYFSYDVKMKEKGDIPEGYSVSREKKERFSLILESASTNQTSMYLCASSQGGSNIQYFGAGTRLSVL.

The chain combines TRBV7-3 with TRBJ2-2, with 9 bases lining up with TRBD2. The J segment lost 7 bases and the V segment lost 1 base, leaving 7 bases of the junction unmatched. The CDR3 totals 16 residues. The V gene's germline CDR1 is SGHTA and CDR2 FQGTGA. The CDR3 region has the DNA TGTGCCAGCAGCTTAATGGCTAGCGGGAACGGCGGGGAGCTGTTTTTT. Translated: CASSLMASGNGGELFF.

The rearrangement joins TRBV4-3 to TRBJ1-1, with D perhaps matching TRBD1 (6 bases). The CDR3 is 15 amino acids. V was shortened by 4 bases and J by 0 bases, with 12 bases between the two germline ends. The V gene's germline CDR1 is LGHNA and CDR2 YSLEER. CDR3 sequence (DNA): TGCGCCAGCAGCCGACAAGGACAGCTGAACACTGAAGCTTTCTTT. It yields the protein CASSRQGQLNTEAFF.

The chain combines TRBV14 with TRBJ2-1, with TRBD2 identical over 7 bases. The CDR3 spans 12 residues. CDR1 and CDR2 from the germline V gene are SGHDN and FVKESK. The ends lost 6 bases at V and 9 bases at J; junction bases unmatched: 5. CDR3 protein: CASRAGVSEQFF. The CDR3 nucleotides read TGTGCCAGCAGGGCGGGAGTTAGTGAGCAGTTCTTC.

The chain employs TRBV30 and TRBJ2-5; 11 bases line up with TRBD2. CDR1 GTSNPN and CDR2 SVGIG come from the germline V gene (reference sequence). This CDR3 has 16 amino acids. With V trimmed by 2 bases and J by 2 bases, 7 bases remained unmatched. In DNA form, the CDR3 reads TGTGCCTGGAGTTTCCTAGCGGGGGGCGCACAAGAGACCCAGTACTTC. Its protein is CAWSFLAGGAQETQYF. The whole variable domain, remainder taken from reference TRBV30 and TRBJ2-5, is SQTIHQWPATLVQPVGSPLSLECTVEGTSNPNLYWYRQAAGRGLQLLFYSVGIGQISSEVPQNLSASRPQDRQFILSSKKLLLSDSGFYLCAWSFLAGGAQETQYFGPGTRLLVL.

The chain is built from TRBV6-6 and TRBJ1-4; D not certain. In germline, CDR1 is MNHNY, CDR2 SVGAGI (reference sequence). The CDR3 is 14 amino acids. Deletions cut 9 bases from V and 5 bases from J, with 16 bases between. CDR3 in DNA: TGTGCCAGTTCAAGGACCTCGGCAAATGAAAAACTGTTTTTT. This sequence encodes CASSRTSANEKLFF.